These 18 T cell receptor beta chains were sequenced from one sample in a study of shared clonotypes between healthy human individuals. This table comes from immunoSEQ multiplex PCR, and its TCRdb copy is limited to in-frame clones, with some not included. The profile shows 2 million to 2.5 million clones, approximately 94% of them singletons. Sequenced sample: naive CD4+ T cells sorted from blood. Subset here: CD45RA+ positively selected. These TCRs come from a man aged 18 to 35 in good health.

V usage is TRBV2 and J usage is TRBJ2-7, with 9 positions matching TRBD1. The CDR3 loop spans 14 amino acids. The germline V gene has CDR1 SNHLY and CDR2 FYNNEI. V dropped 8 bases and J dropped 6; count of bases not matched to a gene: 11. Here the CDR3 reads CASGRGDREAEQYF. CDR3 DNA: TGTGCCAGCGGGAGAGGGGACAGGGAAGCCGAGCAGTACTTC.

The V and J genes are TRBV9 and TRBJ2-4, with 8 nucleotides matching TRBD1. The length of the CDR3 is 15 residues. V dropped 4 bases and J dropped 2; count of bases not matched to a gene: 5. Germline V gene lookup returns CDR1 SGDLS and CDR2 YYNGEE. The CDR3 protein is CASSPWTGTKNIQYF. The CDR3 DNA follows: TGTGCCAGCAGCCCCTGGACAGGGACCAAAAACATTCAGTACTTC.

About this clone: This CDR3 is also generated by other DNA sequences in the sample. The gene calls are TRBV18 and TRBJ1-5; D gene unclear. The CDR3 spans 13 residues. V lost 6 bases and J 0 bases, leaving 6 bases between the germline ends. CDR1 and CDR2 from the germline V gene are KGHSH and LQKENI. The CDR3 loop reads CASSADSNQPQHF. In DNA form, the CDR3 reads TGTGCCAGCTCCGCAGATAGCAATCAGCCCCAGCATTTT.

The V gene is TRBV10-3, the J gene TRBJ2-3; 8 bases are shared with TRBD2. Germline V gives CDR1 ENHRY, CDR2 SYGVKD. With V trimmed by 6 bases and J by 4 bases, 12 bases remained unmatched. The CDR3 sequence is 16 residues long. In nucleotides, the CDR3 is TGTGCCATCAGGGAAAAAGCGGGAGTTTTGGCAGATACGCAGTATTTT. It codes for CAIREKAGVLADTQYF.

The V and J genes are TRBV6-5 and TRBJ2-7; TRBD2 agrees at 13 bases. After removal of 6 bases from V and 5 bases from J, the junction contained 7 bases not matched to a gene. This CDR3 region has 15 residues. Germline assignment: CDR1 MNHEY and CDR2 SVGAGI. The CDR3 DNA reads TGTGCCAGCAGCGGAACTAGCGGGGGGGCACACGAGCAGTACTTC. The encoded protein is CASSGTSGGAHEQYF.

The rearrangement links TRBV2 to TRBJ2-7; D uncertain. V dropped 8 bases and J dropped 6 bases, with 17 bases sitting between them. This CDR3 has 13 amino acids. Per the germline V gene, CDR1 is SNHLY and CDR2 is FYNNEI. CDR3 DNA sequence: TGTGCCAGCGTTTTAGCTATGCCCTCCGAGCAGTACTTC. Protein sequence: CASVLAMPSEQYF. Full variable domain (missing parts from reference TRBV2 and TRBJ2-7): EPEVTQTPSHQVTQMGQEVILRCVPISNHLYFYWYRQILGQKVEFLVSFYNNEISEKSEIFDDQFSVERPDGSNFTLKIRSTKLEDSAMYFCASVLAMPSEQYFGPGTRLTVT.

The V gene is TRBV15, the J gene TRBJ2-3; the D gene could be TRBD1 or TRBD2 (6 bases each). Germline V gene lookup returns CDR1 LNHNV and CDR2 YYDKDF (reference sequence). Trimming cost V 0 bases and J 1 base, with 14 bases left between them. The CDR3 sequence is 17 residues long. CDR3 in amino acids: CATSRDRGRGGTDTQYF. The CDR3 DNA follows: TGTGCCACCAGCAGAGATAGGGGAAGGGGGGGCACAGATACGCAGTATTTT.

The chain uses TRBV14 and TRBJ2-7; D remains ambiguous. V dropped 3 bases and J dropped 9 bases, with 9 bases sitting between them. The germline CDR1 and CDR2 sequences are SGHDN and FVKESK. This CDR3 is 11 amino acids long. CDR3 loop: CASSHGLRQYF. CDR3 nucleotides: TGTGCCAGCAGCCACGGCCTTCGGCAGTACTTC.

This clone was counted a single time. The CDR3 nucleotides are TGTGCCAGCCGAGAGCCAGGGAGCAACTATGGCTACACCTTC. Residues: CASREPGSNYGYTF. V usage is TRBV27 and J usage is TRBJ1-2; a possible D gene is TRBD1 (5 bases). Germline lookup yields CDR1 MNHEY and CDR2 SMNVEV (reference sequence). V gave up 8 bases and J gave up 2 bases, with 15 bases separating them. CDR3 length equals 14 residues.

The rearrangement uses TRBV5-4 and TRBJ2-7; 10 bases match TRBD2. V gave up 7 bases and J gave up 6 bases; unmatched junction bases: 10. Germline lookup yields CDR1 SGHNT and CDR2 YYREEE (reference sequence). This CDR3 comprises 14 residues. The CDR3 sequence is CASGAKREGGEQYF. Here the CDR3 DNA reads TGTGCCAGCGGCGCCAAGCGGGAGGGCGGCGAGCAGTACTTC. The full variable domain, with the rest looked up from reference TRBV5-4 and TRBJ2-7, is ETGVTQSPTHLIKTRGQQVTLRCSSQSGHNTVSWYQQALGQGPQFIFQYYREEENGRGNFPPRFSGLQFPNYSSELNVNALELDDSALYLCASGAKREGGEQYFGPGTRLTVT.

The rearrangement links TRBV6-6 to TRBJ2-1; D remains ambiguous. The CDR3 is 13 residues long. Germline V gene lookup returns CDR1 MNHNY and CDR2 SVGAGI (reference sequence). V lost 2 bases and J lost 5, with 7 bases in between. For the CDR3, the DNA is TGTGCCAGCAGTTACCCTATAAACAATGAGCAGTTCTTC. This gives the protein CASSYPINNEQFF.

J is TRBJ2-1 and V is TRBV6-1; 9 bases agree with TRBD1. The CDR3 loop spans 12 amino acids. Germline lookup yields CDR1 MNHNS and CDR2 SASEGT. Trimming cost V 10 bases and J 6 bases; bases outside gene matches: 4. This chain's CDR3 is CATGTGFNEQFF. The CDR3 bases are TGTGCCACCGGGACAGGGTTCAATGAGCAGTTCTTC.

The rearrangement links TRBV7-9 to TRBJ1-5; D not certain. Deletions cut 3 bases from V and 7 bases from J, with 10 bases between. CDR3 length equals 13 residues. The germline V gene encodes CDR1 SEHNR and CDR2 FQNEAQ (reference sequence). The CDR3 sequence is CASSLVHGQPQHF. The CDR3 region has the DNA TGTGCCAGCAGCTTGGTCCACGGGCAGCCCCAGCATTTT.

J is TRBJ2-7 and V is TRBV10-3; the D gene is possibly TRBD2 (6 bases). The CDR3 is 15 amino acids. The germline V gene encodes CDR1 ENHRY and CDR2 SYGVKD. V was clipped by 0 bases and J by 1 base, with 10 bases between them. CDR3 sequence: CAISESIGGSYEQYF. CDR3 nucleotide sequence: TGTGCCATCAGTGAGTCGATCGGAGGGTCCTACGAGCAGTACTTC.

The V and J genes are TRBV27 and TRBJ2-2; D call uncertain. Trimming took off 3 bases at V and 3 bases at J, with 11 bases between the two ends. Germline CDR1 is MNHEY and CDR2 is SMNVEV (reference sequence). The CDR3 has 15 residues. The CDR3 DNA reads TGTGCCAGCAGTTTTTCTGGGGTCGACACCGGGGAGCTGTTTTTT. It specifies CASSFSGVDTGELFF.

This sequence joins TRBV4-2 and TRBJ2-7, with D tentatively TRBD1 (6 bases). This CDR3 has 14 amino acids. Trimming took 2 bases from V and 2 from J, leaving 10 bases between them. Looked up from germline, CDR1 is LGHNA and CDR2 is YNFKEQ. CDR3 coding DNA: TGTGCCAGCAGCCAACCACAGGGAACCTACGAGCAGTACTTC. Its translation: CASSQPQGTYEQYF.

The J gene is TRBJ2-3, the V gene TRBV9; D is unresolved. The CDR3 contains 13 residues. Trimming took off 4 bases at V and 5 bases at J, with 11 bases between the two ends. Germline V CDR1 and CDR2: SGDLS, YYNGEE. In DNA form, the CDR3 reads TGTGCCAGCAGCCCCAATAGGGAAGATACGCAGTATTTT. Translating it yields CASSPNREDTQYF. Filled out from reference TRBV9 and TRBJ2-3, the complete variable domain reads DSGVTQTPKHLITATGQRVTLRCSPRSGDLSVYWYQQSLDQGLQFLIQYYNGEERAKGNILERFSAQQFPDLHSELNLSSLELGDSALYFCASSPNREDTQYFGPGTRLTVL.

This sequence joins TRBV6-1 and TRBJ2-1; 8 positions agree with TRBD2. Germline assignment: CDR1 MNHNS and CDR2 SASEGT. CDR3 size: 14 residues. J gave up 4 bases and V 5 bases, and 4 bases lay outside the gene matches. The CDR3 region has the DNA TGTGCCAGCAGTTTTAGCGGGACTTACAATGAGCAGTTCTTC. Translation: CASSFSGTYNEQFF.